This record looks at one TCR beta chain sequence and its context. These data belong to a study of blood T cell repertoires in COVID-19. Generated by immunoSEQ multiplex PCR, the TCRdb table keeps only in-frame clones and is missing some. The sample carries roughly 95,000 clones, around 80% recorded once. The specimen sequenced was peripheral blood. The source is a man aged 55 to 70 with acute or convalescent COVID-19.

CDR3 in amino acids: CASTRQGGGGYTF. The CDR3 coding sequence is TGTGCCAGCACCAGGCAGGGAGGTGGGGGCTACACCTTC. The chain combines TRBV12-3 or TRBV12-4 with TRBJ1-2; a weak D match, TRBD1 (5 bases). V lost 7 bases and J lost 8, with 17 bases in between. This CDR3 is 13 amino acids long.